These T cell receptor beta chains were read from a single sample in a study of shared clonotypes between healthy human individuals. TCRdb keeps only in-frame clones here, not all; method: immunoSEQ multiplex PCR. The data show 1,500,000 or so clones, 98% seen once. The specimen was naive CD4+ T cells sorted from blood. The receptors shown here come from a man under 40 in good health. The CDR3 runs from the conserved cysteine through the conserved F or W. Each record gives: V gene, D gene, clone size, J gene, CDR3 DNA, CDR3 protein. The D gene is left open where the match is weak. A clone size is listed for some rows: how often the clone was seen (once, few, many), or a class if it is expanded.

>TRBV6-1|TRBD1|NA|TRBJ2-2
TGTGCCAGCAGTGAACGGCAGGGGGCGTTCACCGGGGAGCTGTTTTTT
CASSERQGAFTGELFF
>TRBV5-1|NA|once|TRBJ2-7
TGCGCCAGCAGCTTGGCCCCTACTAGCAACGAGCAGTACTTC
CASSLAPTSNEQYF
>TRBV19|NA|NA|TRBJ2-2
TGTGCCAGTAGTACAGGGACTCAAACCGGGGAGCTGTTTTTT
CASSTGTQTGELFF
>TRBV7-6|NA|NA|TRBJ2-7
TGTGCCAGCAGCTTACAGGACTTACCCTACGAGCAGTACTTC
CASSLQDLPYEQYF
>TRBV6-6|NA|once|TRBJ2-5
TGTGCCAGCAGTTACTCGAAGGGGTCACAAGAGACCCAGTACTTC
CASSYSKGSQETQYF
>TRBV18|NA|NA|TRBJ1-4
TGTGCCAGCTCACCAATCCGGTTGAGGCGTATTAATGAAAAACTGTTTTTT
CASSPIRLRRINEKLFF
>TRBV11-2|NA|NA|TRBJ2-1
TGTGCCAGCAGCCCAGCCCCGAGGCATGAGCAGTTCTTC
CASSPAPRHEQFF
>TRBV28|NA|NA|TRBJ2-7
TGTGCCAGCAGTTTAGGCGGCAGGGCCTACGAGCAGTACTTC
CASSLGGRAYEQYF
>TRBV5-8|NA|NA|TRBJ2-6
TGTGCCAGCAGTTGGCTCTCTGGGGCCAACGTCCTGACTTTC
CASSWLSGANVLTF
>TRBV25-1|NA|NA|TRBJ2-1
TGTGCCAGCAGTGACCCCAGAGCAGGGGACAATGAGCAGTTCTTC
CASSDPRAGDNEQFF
>TRBV5-5|NA|NA|TRBJ2-2
TGTGCCAGCAGCTTGTCGGTAATTGGGCCGCCTGCGAACACCGGGGAGCTGTTTTTT
CASSLSVIGPPANTGELFF
>TRBV19|NA|NA|TRBJ1-1
TGTGCCAGTAGTATTACCCGGTGGACTGAAGCTTTCTTT
CASSITRWTEAFF
>TRBV29-1|NA|NA|TRBJ1-1
TGCAGCGTCTCCGGACATTACACTGAAGCTTTCTTT
CSVSGHYTEAFF
>TRBV7-3|NA|NA|TRBJ2-2
TGTGCCAGCAGCTTATATGAGGGGAACACCGGGGAGCTGTTTTTT
CASSLYEGNTGELFF
>TRBV15|TRBD1|NA|TRBJ2-1
TGTGCCACCAGCAGGGACAGGGGGCAATACAATGAGCAGTTCTTC
CATSRDRGQYNEQFF
>TRBV14|NA|NA|TRBJ1-1
TGTGCCAGCAGCCTCTGGCAGAACACTGAAGCTTTCTTT
CASSLWQNTEAFF
>TRBV4-2|NA|NA|TRBJ2-1
TGTGCCAGCAGCCAAGAGGGGCTGGACAGAACTTACAATGAGCAGTTCTTC
CASSQEGLDRTYNEQFF
>TRBV16|TRBD1|NA|TRBJ2-1
TGTGCCAGCAGCCAGGACAGGTCCTACAATGAGCAGTTCTTC
CASSQDRSYNEQFF
>TRBV2|NA|NA|TRBJ2-7
TGTGCCAGCAGGGACGAGCCGAGGTTACCCCAGTACTTC
CASRDEPRLPQYF